This T cell receptor beta chain is from a study of cytomegalovirus exposure and HLA in healthy donors. Comments on this clone: Its antigen is undetermined.

Study-level points and caveats: In vitro experiments confirmed that three CMV-associated chains were specific for CMV antigens. According to a subsequent analysis, TCR clusters identified in the first cohort showed a tendency to co-occur across the 110 or so validation repertoires. The listing of 150 or so TCR beta chains classed them as cytomegalovirus-associated.

The germline gives CDR1 SEHNR, CDR2 FQNEAQ (reference sequence). V was pared by 5 bases and J by 5 bases, with 18 bases between. The CDR3 is 16 residues long. Donors were drawn from the roughly 110-subject validation cohort, separate from the roughly 670-subject first cohort. Libraries were prepared by immunoSEQ multiplex PCR; TCRdb keeps only in-frame clonotypes and omits some of them. The sample lists over 70,000 clones; roughly 89% were seen once. The chain has TRBV7-9 and TRBJ2-2, with a possible D match to TRBD2 (6 bases). The sample comprised PBMCs. This clonotype originated in a woman under 30 in good health and CMV-seropositive. The DNA for the CDR3 is TGTGCCAGCAGCCCGACGGAGGGTGAGCAAACCGGGGAGCTGTTTTTT. Translated: CASSPTEGEQTGELFF.